This T cell receptor (beta chain) was observed in a study of graft-versus-host responses after intestinal transplantation. TCRdb keeps only in-frame clones here, not all; method: immunoSEQ multiplex PCR. The sample lists 15,000 to 20,000 clones; approximately 38% were seen once. CDR1 and CDR2 (germline): MNHNS, SASEGT. V was clipped by 2 bases and J by 6 bases, with 16 bases between them. The CDR3 length is 15 residues. Responders that carried the CFSE label, approximately 200,000 of them, were plated with approximately 200,000 irradiated, violet-dye-labeled stimulator cells. V gene TRBV6-1 combines with J gene TRBJ1-1; D may be TRBD1 (6 bases). The receptor was isolated from a human patient who received an intestinal transplant. The sequencing here drew on alloreactive CD8+ T cells from a mixed lymphocyte reaction culture, taken before intestinal transplant. As for subset: CFSE-low proliferating T cells sorted from approximately six-day pre-transplant mixed lymphocyte reaction (GvH or HvG direction). The CDR3 nucleotides read TGTGCCAGCAGTGAACACAGGGCGGGGGTTCCTGAAGCTTTCTTT. It specifies CASSEHRAGVPEAFF.